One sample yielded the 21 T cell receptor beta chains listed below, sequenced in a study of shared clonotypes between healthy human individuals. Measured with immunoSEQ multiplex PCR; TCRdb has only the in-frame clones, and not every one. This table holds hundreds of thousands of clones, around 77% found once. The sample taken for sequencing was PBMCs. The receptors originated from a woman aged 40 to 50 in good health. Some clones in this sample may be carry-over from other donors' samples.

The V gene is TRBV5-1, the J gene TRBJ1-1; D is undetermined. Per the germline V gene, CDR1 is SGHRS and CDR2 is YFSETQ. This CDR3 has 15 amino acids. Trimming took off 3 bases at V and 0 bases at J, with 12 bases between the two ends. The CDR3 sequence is CASSSVTSVNTEAFF. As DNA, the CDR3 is TGCGCCAGCAGCTCGGTGACGTCGGTGAACACTGAAGCTTTCTTT.

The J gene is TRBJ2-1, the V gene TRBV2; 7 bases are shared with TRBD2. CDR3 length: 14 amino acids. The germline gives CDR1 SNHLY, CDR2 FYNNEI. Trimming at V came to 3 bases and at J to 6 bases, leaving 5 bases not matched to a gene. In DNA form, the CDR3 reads TGTGCCAGCAGTGACCGGGCTAGCGGCAATGAGCAGTTCTTC. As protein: CASSDRASGNEQFF.

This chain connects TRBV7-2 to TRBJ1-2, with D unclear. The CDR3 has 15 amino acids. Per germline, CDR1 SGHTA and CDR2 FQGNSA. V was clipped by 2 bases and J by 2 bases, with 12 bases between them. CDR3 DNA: TGTGCCAGCAGCTTAAATTTGTGGCCAAACTATGGCTACACCTTC. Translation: CASSLNLWPNYGYTF.

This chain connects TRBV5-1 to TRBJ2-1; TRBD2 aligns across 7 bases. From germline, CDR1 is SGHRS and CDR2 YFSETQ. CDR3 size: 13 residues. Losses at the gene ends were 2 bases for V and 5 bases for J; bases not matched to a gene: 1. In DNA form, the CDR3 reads TGCGCCAGCAGCTTTGGGGGGGACAATGAGCAGTTCTTC. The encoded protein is CASSFGGDNEQFF.

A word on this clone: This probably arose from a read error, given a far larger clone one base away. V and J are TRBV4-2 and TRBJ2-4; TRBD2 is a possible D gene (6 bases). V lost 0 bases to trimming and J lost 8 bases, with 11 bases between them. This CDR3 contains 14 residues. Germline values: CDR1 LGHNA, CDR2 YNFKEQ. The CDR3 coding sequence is TGTGCCAGCAGCCAAGATAGGGACTTTGACATTCAGTACTTC. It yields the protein CASSQDRDFDIQYF.

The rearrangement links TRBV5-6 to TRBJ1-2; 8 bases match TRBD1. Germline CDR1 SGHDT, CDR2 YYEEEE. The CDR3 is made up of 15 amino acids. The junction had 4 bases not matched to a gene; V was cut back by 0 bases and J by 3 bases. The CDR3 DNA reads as TGTGCCAGCAGCTTGGGGACAGGGCACGACTATGGCTACACCTTC. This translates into CASSLGTGHDYGYTF.

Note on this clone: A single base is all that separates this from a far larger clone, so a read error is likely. The CDR3 DNA reads as TGCGCCAGCAGCCAAGGTCCGAGGGCCAACGTCCTGACTTTC. This codes for CASSQGPRANVLTF. The V gene is TRBV4-1, the J gene TRBJ2-6; D is uncertain. Germline loops: CDR1 MGHRA, CDR2 YSYEKL. With 1 base removed from V and 5 bases from J, the gap between germline ends came to 6 bases. There are 14 residues in the CDR3.

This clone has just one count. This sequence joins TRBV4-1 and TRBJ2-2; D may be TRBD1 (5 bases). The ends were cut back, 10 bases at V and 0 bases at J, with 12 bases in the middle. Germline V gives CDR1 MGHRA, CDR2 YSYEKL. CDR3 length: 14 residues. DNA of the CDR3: TGCGCCACCCGGGCAGGGCCGAACACCGGGGAGCTGTTTTTT. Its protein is CATRAGPNTGELFF.

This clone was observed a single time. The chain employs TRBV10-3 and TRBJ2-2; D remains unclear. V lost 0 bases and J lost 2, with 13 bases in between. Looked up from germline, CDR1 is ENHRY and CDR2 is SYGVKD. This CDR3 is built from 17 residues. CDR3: CAISESGLVRNTGELFF. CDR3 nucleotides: TGTGCCATCAGTGAGTCCGGTTTAGTACGCAACACCGGGGAGCTGTTTTTT.

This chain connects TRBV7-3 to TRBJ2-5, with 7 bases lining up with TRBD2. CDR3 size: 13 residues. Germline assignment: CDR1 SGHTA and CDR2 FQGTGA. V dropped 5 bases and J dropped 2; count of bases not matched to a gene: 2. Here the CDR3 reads CASSRTSQETQYF. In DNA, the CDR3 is TGTGCCAGCAGCAGGACTAGTCAAGAGACCCAGTACTTC.

The CDR3 DNA follows: TGTGCCAGCTCGCCCGGGACAGGGGGAAAGACTGAAGCTTTCTTT. It translates to CASSPGTGGKTEAFF. The rearrangement uses TRBV18 and TRBJ1-1, with TRBD1 matching over 11 bases. Germline CDR1 is KGHSH and CDR2 is LQKENI. The CDR3 length is 15 residues. Trimming at V came to 6 bases and at J to 5 bases, leaving 8 bases not matched to a gene. Supplemented by reference TRBV18 and TRBJ1-1, the full variable domain reads NAGVMQNPRHLVRRRGQEARLRCSPMKGHSHVYWYRQLPEEGLKFMVYLQKENIIDESGMPKERFSAEFPKEGPSILRIQQVVRGDSAAYFCASSPGTGGKTEAFFGQGTRLTVV.

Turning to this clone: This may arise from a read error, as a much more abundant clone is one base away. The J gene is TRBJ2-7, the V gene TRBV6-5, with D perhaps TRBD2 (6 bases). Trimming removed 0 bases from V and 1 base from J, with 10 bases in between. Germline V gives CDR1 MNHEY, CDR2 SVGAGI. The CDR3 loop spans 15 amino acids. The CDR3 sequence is CASSYSGTESYEQYF. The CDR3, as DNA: TGTGCCAGCAGTTACTCGGGGACTGAGTCCTACGAGCAGTACTTC.

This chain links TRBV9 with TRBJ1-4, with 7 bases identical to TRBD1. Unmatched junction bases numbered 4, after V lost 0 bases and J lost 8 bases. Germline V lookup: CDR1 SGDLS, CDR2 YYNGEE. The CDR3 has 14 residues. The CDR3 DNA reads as TGTGCCAGCAGCGTAGGGCAGGGGGAAGAAAAACTGTTTTTT. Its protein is CASSVGQGEEKLFF.

Here the CDR3 DNA reads TGTGCCAGCAGCTCAGACACAGATACGCAGTATTTT. This sequence encodes CASSSDTDTQYF. V usage is TRBV11-1 and J usage is TRBJ2-3; D is ambiguous. The V and J ends lost 4 bases and 2 bases respectively, with 4 bases between them. This CDR3 is built from 12 residues. Germline CDR1 reads SGHAT; CDR2 reads FQDESV (reference sequence).

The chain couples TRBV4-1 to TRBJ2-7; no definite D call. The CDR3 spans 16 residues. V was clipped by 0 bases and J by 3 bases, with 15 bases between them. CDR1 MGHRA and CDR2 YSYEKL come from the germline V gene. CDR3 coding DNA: TGCGCCAGCAGCCAAGAACCCGTCAGTACCTTCTACGAGCAGTACTTC. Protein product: CASSQEPVSTFYEQYF.

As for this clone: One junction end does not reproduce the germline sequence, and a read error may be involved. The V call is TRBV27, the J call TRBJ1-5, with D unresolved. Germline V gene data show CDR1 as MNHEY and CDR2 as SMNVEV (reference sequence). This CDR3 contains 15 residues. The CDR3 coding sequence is TGTGCCAGCGGTTTATCGTGGGGAAGAAATCAGCCCCAGCATTTT. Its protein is CASGLSWGRNQPQHF.

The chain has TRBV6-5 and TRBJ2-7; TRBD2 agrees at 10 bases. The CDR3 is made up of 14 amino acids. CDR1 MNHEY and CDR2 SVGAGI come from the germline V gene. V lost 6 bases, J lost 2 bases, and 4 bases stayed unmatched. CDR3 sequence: CASRRSGGPYEQYF. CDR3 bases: TGTGCCAGCAGGCGTAGCGGGGGGCCCTACGAGCAGTACTTC.

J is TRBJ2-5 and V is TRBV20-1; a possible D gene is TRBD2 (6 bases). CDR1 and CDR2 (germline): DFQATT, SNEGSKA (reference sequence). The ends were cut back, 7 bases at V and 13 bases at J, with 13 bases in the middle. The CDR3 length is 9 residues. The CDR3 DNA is TGCAGTGTACCGGGACTCCCGTACTTC. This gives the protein CSVPGLPYF.

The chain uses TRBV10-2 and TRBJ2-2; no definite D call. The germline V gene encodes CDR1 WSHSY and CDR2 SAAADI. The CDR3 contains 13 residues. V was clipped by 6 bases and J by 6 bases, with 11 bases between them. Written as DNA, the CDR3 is TGCGCCAGCAGAGAAAGACTGGCCGGGGAGCTGTTTTTT. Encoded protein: CASRERLAGELFF.

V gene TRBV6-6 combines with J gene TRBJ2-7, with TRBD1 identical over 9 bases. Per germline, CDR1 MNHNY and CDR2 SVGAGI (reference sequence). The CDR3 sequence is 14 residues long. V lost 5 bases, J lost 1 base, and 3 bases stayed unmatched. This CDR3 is CASSPGTGSYEQYF. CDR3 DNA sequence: TGTGCCAGCAGTCCCGGGACAGGGTCCTACGAGCAGTACTTC.

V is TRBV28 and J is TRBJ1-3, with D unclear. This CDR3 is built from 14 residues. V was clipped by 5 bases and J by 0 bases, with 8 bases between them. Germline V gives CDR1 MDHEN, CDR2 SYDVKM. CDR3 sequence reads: CASSRLGSGNTIYF. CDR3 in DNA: TGTGCCAGCAGTCGCTTGGGCTCTGGAAACACCATATATTTT.